The 3 T cell receptor beta chains below were found in one sample sequenced in a study of blood T cell repertoires in COVID-19. The table came from immunoSEQ multiplex PCR; TCRdb's copy has only in-frame clones and leaves some out. Among 200,000 to 300,000 clones listed, 83% were seen once. The specimen was peripheral blood. These receptors all stem from a human donor in a cohort sampled during active COVID-19.

The sample holds a few counts of this clone. The sample holds other DNA sequences that translate to the same CDR3. The chain recombines TRBV3-1 (or the pseudogene TRBV3-2) with TRBJ2-7; TRBD1 is a possible D gene (5 bases). Germline V gene lookup returns CDR1 LGHDT and CDR2 YNNKEL (reference sequence). The CDR3 contains 13 residues. Trimming left V 1 base short and J 7 bases short, with 11 bases between. The chain's CDR3 is CASSQARAGEQYF. CDR3 DNA sequence: TGTGCCAGCAGCCAAGCCAGGGCTGGGGAGCAGTACTTC.

Regarding this clone: An end of the junction differs from the germline gene, which may be a read error. The same CDR3 arises from other DNA sequences in this sample as well. The chain carries TRBV9 and TRBJ1-3, with 8 bases fitting TRBD1. The germline gives CDR1 SGDLS, CDR2 YYNGEE. The CDR3 extends over 15 amino acids. In DNA, the CDR3 is TGTGCCAGCAGCTCTGGACAGGGCGTTGGAAACACTATATATTTT. As protein: CASSSGQGVGNTIYF.

The rearrangement links TRBV6-5 to TRBJ1-4; 9 nucleotides line up with TRBD1. The V gene end was trimmed by 8 bases and the J gene end by 8 bases; junction bases not matched to a gene: 6. The V gene's germline CDR1 is MNHEY and CDR2 SVGAGI. The length of the CDR3 is 13 residues. CDR3 sequence (DNA): TGTGCCAGCGGAAGGGACAGGGACGAAAAACTGTTTTTT. It specifies CASGRDRDEKLFF.